One and the same sample provided the 30 T cell receptor beta chains below, sequenced in a study of blood T cells in healthy people across ages. Together with a sample-barcoded 5' primer, a J-beta primer mix was included in a second PCR lasting roughly 6 to 12 cycles. TCRdb analysed the 5' RACE reads with MiXCR anew, one entry per CDR3 protein. The repertoire consists of fewer than 750,000 distinct CDR3 sequences, with roughly 43% occurring once and the leading ten covering approximately 25%. The material sequenced was blood. The receptors derive from an elderly man in good health.

J is TRBJ1-2 and V is TRBV9; D not resolved. Germline loops: CDR1 SGDLS, CDR2 YYNGEE. V was pared by 0 bases and J by 3 bases, with 6 bases between. The CDR3 consists of 13 residues. The CDR3 loop is CASSVVPDYGYTF. The CDR3 coding sequence is TGTGCCAGCAGCGTAGTCCCAGACTATGGCTACACCTTC.

This clonotype was found many times. The CDR3 loop is CASTKRADGTEQYF. In DNA, the CDR3 is TGTGCCAGCACCAAGAGGGCGGATGGAACGGAGCAGTACTTC. The V and J genes are TRBV7-2 and TRBJ2-7; tentative D call: TRBD2 (5 bases). Trimming removed 7 bases from V and 7 bases from J, with 20 bases in between. CDR1 and CDR2 from the germline V gene are SGHTA and FQGNSA. The CDR3 length is 14 residues.

This chain links TRBV5-1 with TRBJ2-3; the D gene is possibly TRBD2 (5 bases). In germline, CDR1 is SGHRS, CDR2 YFSETQ. CDR3 size: 16 residues. V shed 4 bases and J shed 1 base, with 16 bases lying between them. The CDR3 DNA reads TGCGCCAGCAGCCCCCGGCCGGGGTCTGGCACAGATACGCAGTATTTT. Residues: CASSPRPGSGTDTQYF.

The chain is built from TRBV10-3 and TRBJ2-7; 9 bases line up with TRBD1. Trimming took 10 bases from V and 7 from J; bases not matched to a gene: 14. The CDR3 covers 14 residues. Germline values: CDR1 ENHRY, CDR2 SYGVKD. For the CDR3, the DNA is TGTGCCACCACACCCGGGACAGGGTCTTGGGAGCAGTACTTC. Amino acids: CATTPGTGSWEQYF.

This clonotype was seen a handful of times. The chain has TRBV29-1 and TRBJ2-7; D is perhaps TRBD2 (6 bases). CDR3 length equals 15 residues. The V gene's germline CDR1 is SQVTM and CDR2 ANQGSEA. V lost 1 base to trimming and J lost 6 bases, with 19 bases between them. The CDR3 DNA reads TGCAGCGTTGAAGTCTCCGGGACTCCCGGCTTCGAGCAGTACTTC. Protein sequence: CSVEVSGTPGFEQYF.

This chain connects TRBV4-2 to TRBJ1-1, with D hard to call. The V end lost 0 bases, the J end lost 2 bases, and 10 bases lay between the germline ends. Germline V gene sequence: CDR1 LGHNA, CDR2 YNFKEQ. This CDR3 contains 15 residues. The chain's CDR3 is CASSQEGVINTEAFF. CDR3 sequence (DNA): TGTGCCAGCAGCCAAGAGGGCGTAATAAACACTGAAGCTTTCTTT.

V is TRBV5-1 and J is TRBJ2-3, with TRBD1 matching 12 bases. This CDR3 region has 16 residues. With 0 bases clipped from V and 4 bases from J, the junction kept 3 bases outside the gene matches. Germline CDR1 and CDR2: SGHRS and YFSETQ. In DNA form, the CDR3 reads TGCGCCAGCAGCTTGGCTGGGACAGGGGGCGCAGATACGCAGTATTTT. It specifies CASSLAGTGGADTQYF.

In its sample, this clonotype was seen a few times. The chain couples TRBV2 to TRBJ2-5; TRBD2 agrees at 11 bases. Germline values: CDR1 SNHLY, CDR2 FYNNEI. The CDR3 is 16 amino acids. V gave up 5 bases and J gave up 3 bases; unmatched junction bases: 8. In DNA form, the CDR3 reads TGTGCCAGCAGTTCTCGACTAGCGGGGATAAAAGAGACCCAGTACTTC. This sequence encodes CASSSRLAGIKETQYF.

The chain has TRBV9 and TRBJ2-5, with TRBD1 identical over 7 bases. The J call may be incorrect, as the DNA end agrees better with TRBJ2-7. The CDR3 has 15 amino acids. In germline, CDR1 is SGDLS, CDR2 YYNGEE. The CDR3 protein is CASSQTGQVGNEQYF. In DNA form, the CDR3 reads TGTGCCAGCAGCCAAACTGGACAGGTTGGGAACGAGCAGTACTTC.

CDR3 protein: CASSPVRGDRWAFF. CDR3 DNA: TGTGCCAGCAGCCCAGTGAGGGGGGATCGTTGGGCTTTCTTT. This chain joins TRBV6-1 and TRBJ1-1; maybe TRBD1 (6 bases). The germline V and J ends were trimmed by 6 bases and 11 bases, with 22 bases remaining between them. Looked up from germline, CDR1 is MNHNS and CDR2 is SASEGT. This CDR3 is built from 14 residues.

This sequence joins TRBV6-2 or TRBV6-3 and TRBJ1-5; 9 bases agree with TRBD1. Germline trimming cut 1 base from V and 2 bases from J; bases unmatched to any gene: 9. Per germline, CDR1 MNHEY and CDR2 SVGEGT. The CDR3 extends over 18 amino acids. The CDR3 DNA reads as TGTGCCAGCAGTTACTACCACAGGGGGCGGCTTGGCAATCAGCCCCAGCATTTT. It specifies CASSYYHRGRLGNQPQHF.

This chain's CDR3 is CASGRVGRAYEQYF. In nucleotides, the CDR3 is TGCGCCAGCGGCCGAGTTGGCAGGGCTTACGAGCAGTACTTC. The rearrangement joins TRBV4-3 to TRBJ2-1, with D perhaps matching TRBD1 (5 bases). The DNA end lines up better with TRBJ2-7; the J call may be wrong. Germline V gene sequence: CDR1 LGHNA, CDR2 YSLEER. This CDR3 is 14 amino acids long.

This chain connects TRBV7-2 to TRBJ2-2, with TRBD2 identical over 8 bases. The CDR3 consists of 16 residues. Looked up from germline, CDR1 is SGHTA and CDR2 is FQGNSA. The V segment lost 2 bases and the J segment 6 bases; nucleotides outside the gene matches: 8. The CDR3 loop reads CASSLPGLAWAGELFF. CDR3 in DNA: TGTGCCAGCAGCTTACCCGGACTAGCATGGGCCGGGGAGCTGTTTTTT.

This clonotype was recorded a few times. The chain combines TRBV20-1 with TRBJ2-1, with D hard to call. Per the germline V gene, CDR1 is DFQATT and CDR2 is SNEGSKA (reference sequence). V was shortened by 6 bases and J by 3 bases, with 12 bases between the two germline ends. The CDR3 is made up of 13 amino acids. CDR3 sequence: CSAPTGSYNEQFF. The CDR3 nucleotides read TGCAGTGCCCCTACGGGCAGCTACAATGAGCAGTTCTTC.

J is TRBJ2-3 and V is TRBV7-9; 8 bases map to TRBD1. This CDR3 spans 14 amino acids. J was trimmed by 5 bases and V by 5 bases; bases with no gene match: 6. In germline, CDR1 is SEHNR, CDR2 FQNEAQ (reference sequence). CDR3 in amino acids: CASSLTGGGDTQYF. The CDR3 DNA follows: TGTGCCAGCAGCCTCACAGGGGGTGGAGATACGCAGTATTTT.

This chain connects TRBV20-1 to TRBJ2-7; D may correspond to TRBD1 or TRBD2 (5 bases each). CDR1 is DFQATT and CDR2 is SNEGSKA in the germline V gene (reference sequence). V gave up 6 bases and J gave up 1 base, with 16 bases separating them. The CDR3 contains 14 residues. In DNA, the CDR3 is TGCAGTGCCCCCAACGGGGCGGAATCCTACGAGCAGTACTTC. Its protein product is CSAPNGAESYEQYF.

This clonotype was picked up a small number of times. The chain recombines TRBV15 with TRBJ2-3; the D gene is possibly TRBD1 (7 bases). CDR1 and CDR2 from the germline V gene are LNHNV and YYDKDF (reference sequence). The CDR3 loop spans 15 amino acids. V shed 0 bases and J shed 5 bases, with 12 bases lying between them. CDR3 nucleotides: TGTGCCACCAGCAGAGATCTCCAGGGGGGAGATACGCAGTATTTT. Translation gives CATSRDLQGGDTQYF.

This rearrangement joins TRBV30 to TRBJ1-2; D is perhaps TRBD1 (6 bases). CDR3 length: 14 residues. V was shortened by 3 bases and J by 7 bases, with 18 bases between the two germline ends. CDR1 GTSNPN and CDR2 SVGIG come from the germline V gene (reference sequence). CDR3 region: CAWSPGGAVGGYTF. The CDR3 DNA sequence: TGTGCCTGGAGCCCCGGGGGGGCGGTAGGTGGCTACACCTTC.

The chain couples TRBV15 to TRBJ2-2; D is unresolved. This CDR3 region has 15 residues. Germline CDR1 reads LNHNV; CDR2 reads YYDKDF (reference sequence). The V end lost 4 bases, the J end lost 4 bases, and 13 bases lay between the germline ends. CDR3 nucleotides: TGTGCCACCAGCACGCGATCTTATATCACCGGGGAGCTGTTTTTT. This codes for CATSTRSYITGELFF.

The genes are TRBV6-2 or TRBV6-3 and TRBJ2-4; either TRBD1 or TRBD2 may fit D (5 bases each). With 1 base removed from V and 8 bases from J, the gap between germline ends came to 15 bases. The CDR3 covers 15 residues. CDR1 is MNHEY and CDR2 is SVGEGT in the germline V gene. The CDR3 sequence is CASSYWDGPRDIQYF. CDR3 nucleotides: TGTGCCAGCAGTTACTGGGACGGCCCCAGGGACATTCAGTACTTC.

This clonotype was counted a few times. This sequence joins TRBV20-1 and TRBJ1-2; 12 positions match TRBD1. V shed 5 bases and J 7 bases; nucleotides not matched to a gene: 5. The CDR3 has 13 amino acids. The germline V gene has CDR1 DFQATT and CDR2 SNEGSKA (reference sequence). The CDR3 protein is CSARDRGLGGYTF. The CDR3 region has the DNA TGCAGTGCTCGGGACAGGGGGCTTGGTGGCTACACCTTC.

A few counts support this clonotype. The V gene is TRBV6-1, the J gene TRBJ2-3; D possibly corresponds to TRBD2 (6 bases). The CDR3 has 16 residues. CDR1 and CDR2 from the germline V gene are MNHNS and SASEGT. Trimming removed 0 bases at V and 4 bases at J, with 14 bases between. CDR3 coding DNA: TGTGCCAGCAGTGAAGCGAATAGCGGAGGGGCAGATACGCAGTATTTT. Its translation: CASSEANSGGADTQYF.

This clonotype was seen more than once but under ten times. At one end, the junction sequence differs from germline, possibly due to a read error. The chain combines TRBV24-1 with TRBJ2-7; 7 nucleotides line up with TRBD2. The CDR3 is 17 residues long. Germline V gene lookup returns CDR1 KGHDR and CDR2 SFDVKD. The CDR3 here is CVTSDLRFASGSYEQYF. The CDR3 DNA is TGTGTCACCAGTGATTTGCGGTTTGCTAGCGGCTCCTACGAGCAGTACTTC.

This clonotype was counted at least ten times. The rearrangement joins TRBV7-6 to TRBJ2-7, with TRBD1 matching 7 bases. Germline V gene lookup returns CDR1 SGHVS and CDR2 FNYEAQ. The CDR3 runs 15 residues. V trimming: 3 bases; J trimming: 6 bases; junction bases outside the gene matches: 11. The CDR3 region has the DNA TGTGCCAGCAGCTTCGGGGCAGGGGGTTTATCCGAGCAGTACTTC. It codes for CASSFGAGGLSEQYF. Combining the CDR3 with reference TRBV7-6 and TRBJ2-7 gives the whole variable domain GAGVSQSPRYKVTKRGQDVALRCDPISGHVSLYWYRQALGQGPEFLTYFNYEAQQDKSGLPNDRFSAERPEGSISTLTIQRTEQRDSAMYRCASSFGAGGLSEQYFGPGTRLTVT.

This clonotype appeared a few times. The chain couples TRBV9 to TRBJ2-1, with 10 nucleotides matching TRBD1. The ends lost 2 bases at V and 6 bases at J; junction bases unmatched: 2. This CDR3 has 14 amino acids. Germline V gives CDR1 SGDLS, CDR2 YYNGEE. For the CDR3, the DNA is TGTGCCAGCAGCGTGGGGACAGGGGTCAATGAGCAGTTCTTC. Translation: CASSVGTGVNEQFF. The entire variable domain, with the rest obtained from reference TRBV9 and TRBJ2-1, is as follows: DSGVTQTPKHLITATGQRVTLRCSPRSGDLSVYWYQQSLDQGLQFLIQYYNGEERAKGNILERFSAQQFPDLHSELNLSSLELGDSALYFCASSVGTGVNEQFFGPGTRLTVL.

The chain uses TRBV20-1 and TRBJ1-5; 7 positions match TRBD1. Germline CDR1 DFQATT, CDR2 SNEGSKA (reference sequence). The CDR3 is made up of 13 amino acids. J lost 7 bases, V lost 5 bases, and 8 bases had no gene match. CDR3 region: CSALQGLGQPQHF. The CDR3 DNA sequence: TGCAGTGCTCTACAGGGGCTTGGGCAGCCCCAGCATTTT.

This clonotype was seen only a few times. This sequence joins TRBV10-3 and TRBJ2-1; 8 bases are a match to TRBD1. Germline assignment: CDR1 ENHRY and CDR2 SYGVKD. CDR3 length: 16 residues. The V gene end was trimmed by 5 bases and the J gene end by 6 bases; junction bases not matched to a gene: 12. The CDR3 here is CAISLYGQGLINEQFF. CDR3 in DNA: TGTGCCATCAGTCTATACGGACAGGGCCTAATCAATGAGCAGTTCTTC.

This clonotype was picked up a small number of times. The chain carries TRBV6-2 or TRBV6-3 and TRBJ2-1; 7 nucleotides line up with TRBD2. This CDR3 region has 16 residues. CDR1 and CDR2 from the germline V gene are MNHEY and SVGEGT. J gave up 3 bases and V 4 bases, and 9 bases lay outside the gene matches. CDR3 residues: CASSFLAEHLYNEQFF. CDR3 sequence (DNA): TGTGCCAGCAGTTTCCTAGCGGAGCACCTCTACAATGAGCAGTTCTTC.

The V gene is TRBV20-1, the J gene TRBJ2-2, with a possible D match to TRBD1 (5 bases). The CDR3 has 16 amino acids. V was shortened by 4 bases and J by 2 bases, with 17 bases between the two germline ends. Germline values: CDR1 DFQATT, CDR2 SNEGSKA (reference sequence). CDR3: CSAIPGWATNTGELFF. The CDR3 DNA reads TGCAGTGCTATCCCAGGGTGGGCGACTAACACCGGGGAGCTGTTTTTT.

J is TRBJ2-5 and V is TRBV29-1, with a possible D match to TRBD2 (5 bases). Trimming removed 7 bases from V and 5 bases from J, with 14 bases in between. The CDR3 covers 12 residues. Germline V CDR1 and CDR2: SQVTM, ANQGSEA. CDR3 residues: CSAWESGETQYF. The CDR3 bases are TGCAGCGCCTGGGAGTCGGGGGAGACCCAGTACTTC.